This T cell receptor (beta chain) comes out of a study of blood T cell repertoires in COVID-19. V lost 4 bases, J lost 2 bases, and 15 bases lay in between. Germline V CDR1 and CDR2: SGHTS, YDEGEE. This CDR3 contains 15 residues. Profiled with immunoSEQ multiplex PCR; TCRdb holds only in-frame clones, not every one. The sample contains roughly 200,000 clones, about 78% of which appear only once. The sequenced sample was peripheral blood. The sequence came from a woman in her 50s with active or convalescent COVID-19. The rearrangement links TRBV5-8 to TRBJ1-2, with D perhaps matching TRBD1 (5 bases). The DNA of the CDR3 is TGTGCCAGCAGCCGGCGGGGAGGGGCAAACTATGGCTACACCTTC. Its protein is CASSRRGGANYGYTF. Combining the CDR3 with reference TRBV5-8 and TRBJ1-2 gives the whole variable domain EAGVTQSPTHLIKTRGQQATLRCSPISGHTSVYWYQQALGLGLQFLLWYDEGEERNRGNFPPRFSGRQFPNYSSELNVNALELEDSALYLCASSRRGGANYGYTFGSGTRLTVV.